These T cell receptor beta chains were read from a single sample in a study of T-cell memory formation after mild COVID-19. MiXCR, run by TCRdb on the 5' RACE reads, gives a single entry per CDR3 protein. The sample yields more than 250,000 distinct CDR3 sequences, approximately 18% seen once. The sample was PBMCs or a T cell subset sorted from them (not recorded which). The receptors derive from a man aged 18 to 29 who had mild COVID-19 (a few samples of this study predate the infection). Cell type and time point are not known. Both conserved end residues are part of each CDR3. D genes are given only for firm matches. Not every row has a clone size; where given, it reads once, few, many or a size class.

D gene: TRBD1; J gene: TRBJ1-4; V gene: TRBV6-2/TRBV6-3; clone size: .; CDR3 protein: CASSRDSALRKLFF; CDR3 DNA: TGTGCCAGCAGTCGGGACAGCGCACTCAGAAAACTGTTTTTT
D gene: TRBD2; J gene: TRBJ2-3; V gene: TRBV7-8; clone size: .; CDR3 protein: CASRRGDTQYF; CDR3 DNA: TGTGCCAGCAGGCGGGGGGATACGCAGTATTTT
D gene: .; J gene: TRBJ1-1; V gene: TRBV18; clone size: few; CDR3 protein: CASSPTMRDTEAFF; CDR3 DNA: TGTGCCAGCTCACCGACAATGCGGGACACTGAAGCTTTCTTT
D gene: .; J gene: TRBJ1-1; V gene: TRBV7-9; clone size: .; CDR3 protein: CASSLGVGHNTEAFF; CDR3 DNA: TGTGCCAGCAGCTTAGGGGTCGGGCACAACACTGAAGCTTTCTTT
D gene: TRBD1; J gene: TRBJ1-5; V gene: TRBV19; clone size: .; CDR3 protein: CASTPAGTGPKQPQHF; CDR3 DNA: TGTGCCAGTACCCCCGCCGGGACAGGGCCAAAACAGCCCCAGCATTTT
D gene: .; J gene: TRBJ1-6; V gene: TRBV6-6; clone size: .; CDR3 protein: CASRETGRLAYNSPLHF; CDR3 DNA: TGTGCCAGCAGGGAGACAGGCCGGTTAGCGTATAATTCACCCCTCCACTTT
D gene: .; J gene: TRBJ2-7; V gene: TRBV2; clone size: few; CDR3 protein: CASRLLRNEQYF; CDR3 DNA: TGTGCCAGCCGGTTATTGAGGAACGAGCAGTACTTC
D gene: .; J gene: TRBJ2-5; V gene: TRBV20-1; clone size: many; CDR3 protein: CSAGGETQYF; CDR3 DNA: TGCAGTGCCGGAGGGGAGACCCAGTACTTC
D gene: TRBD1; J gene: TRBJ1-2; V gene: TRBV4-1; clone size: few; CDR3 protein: CASSQGEGAPYGYTF; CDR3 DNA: TGCGCCAGCAGCCAGGGCGAGGGGGCCCCCTATGGCTACACCTTC
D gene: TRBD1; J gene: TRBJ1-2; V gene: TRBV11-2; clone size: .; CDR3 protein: CASSRQGGQGAGYGYTF; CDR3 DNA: TGTGCCAGCAGCCGCCAGGGGGGTCAGGGGGCTGGCTATGGCTACACCTTC
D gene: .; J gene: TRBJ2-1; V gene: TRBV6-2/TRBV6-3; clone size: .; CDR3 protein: CASRPLGGGSYNEQFF; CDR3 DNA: TGTGCCAGCAGACCCTTGGGGGGGGGCAGTTACAATGAGCAGTTCTTC
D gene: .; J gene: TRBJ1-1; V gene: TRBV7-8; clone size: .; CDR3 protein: CASTHTGLGTEAFF; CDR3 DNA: TGTGCCAGCACCCATACGGGGTTAGGTACTGAAGCTTTCTTT
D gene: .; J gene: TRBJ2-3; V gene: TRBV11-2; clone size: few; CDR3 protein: CATEGDTQYF; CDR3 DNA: TGTGCCACCGAGGGCGATACGCAGTATTTT
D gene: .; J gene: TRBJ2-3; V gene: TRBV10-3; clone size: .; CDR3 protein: CAISESILDPRYF; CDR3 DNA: TGTGCCATCAGTGAGTCGATTCTGGACCCCAGGTATTTT
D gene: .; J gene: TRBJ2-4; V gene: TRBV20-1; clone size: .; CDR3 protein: CSATDSFSIQYF; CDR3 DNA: TGCAGTGCTACAGACTCATTCAGCATTCAGTACTTC
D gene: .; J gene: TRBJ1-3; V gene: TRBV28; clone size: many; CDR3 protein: CASTRPHSGNTIYF; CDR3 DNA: TGTGCCAGCACCAGACCTCACTCTGGAAACACCATATATTTT
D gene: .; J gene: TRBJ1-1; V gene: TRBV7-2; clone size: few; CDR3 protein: CASSFGTVNTEAFF; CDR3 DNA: TGTGCCAGCAGCTTCGGGACGGTGAACACTGAAGCTTTCTTT
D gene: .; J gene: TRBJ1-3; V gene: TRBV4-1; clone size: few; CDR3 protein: CASSQGQGPRGNTIYF; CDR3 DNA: TGCGCCAGCAGCCAAGGGCAGGGGCCAAGAGGAAACACCATATATTTT